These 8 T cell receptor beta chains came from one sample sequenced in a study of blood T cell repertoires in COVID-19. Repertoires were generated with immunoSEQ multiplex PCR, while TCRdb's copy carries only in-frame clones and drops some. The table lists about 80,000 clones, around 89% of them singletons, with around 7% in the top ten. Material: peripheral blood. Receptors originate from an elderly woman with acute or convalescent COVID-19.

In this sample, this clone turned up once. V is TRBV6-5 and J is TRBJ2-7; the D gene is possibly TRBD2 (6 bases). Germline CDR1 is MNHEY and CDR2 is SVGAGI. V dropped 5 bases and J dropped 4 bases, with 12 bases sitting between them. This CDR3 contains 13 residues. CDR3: CASSNGRRYEQYF. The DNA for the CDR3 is TGTGCCAGCAGTAACGGGAGAAGGTACGAGCAGTACTTC.

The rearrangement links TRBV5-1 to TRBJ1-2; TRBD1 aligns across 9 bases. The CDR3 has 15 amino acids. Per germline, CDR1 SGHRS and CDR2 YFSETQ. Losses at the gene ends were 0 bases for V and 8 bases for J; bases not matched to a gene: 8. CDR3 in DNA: TGCGCCAGCAGCTTGGGGGACAGGGAGGCCGACGGCTACACCTTC. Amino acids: CASSLGDREADGYTF.

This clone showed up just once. CDR3 residues: CASRSPGGHEQYF. CDR3 coding DNA: TGTGCCAGCAGATCCCCAGGGGGCCACGAGCAGTACTTC. The chain links TRBV12-3 or TRBV12-4 to TRBJ2-7; 8 nucleotides align to TRBD1. V lost 6 bases and J lost 5; bases outside the gene matches: 6. The CDR3 sequence is 13 residues long.

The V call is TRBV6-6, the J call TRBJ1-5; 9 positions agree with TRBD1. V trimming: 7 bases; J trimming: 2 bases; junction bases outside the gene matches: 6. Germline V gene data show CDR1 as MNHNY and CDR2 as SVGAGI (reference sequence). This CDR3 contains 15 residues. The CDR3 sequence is CASTATGGGNQPQHF. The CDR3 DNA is TGTGCCAGCACGGCTACAGGGGGCGGCAATCAGCCCCAGCATTTT.

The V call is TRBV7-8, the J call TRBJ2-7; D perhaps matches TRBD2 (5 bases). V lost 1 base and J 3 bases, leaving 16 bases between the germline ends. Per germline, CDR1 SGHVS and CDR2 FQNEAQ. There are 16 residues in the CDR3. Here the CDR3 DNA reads TGTGCCAGCAGCTTAGGAAGAGGGCGGATGAGCTACGAGCAGTACTTC. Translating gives CASSLGRGRMSYEQYF.

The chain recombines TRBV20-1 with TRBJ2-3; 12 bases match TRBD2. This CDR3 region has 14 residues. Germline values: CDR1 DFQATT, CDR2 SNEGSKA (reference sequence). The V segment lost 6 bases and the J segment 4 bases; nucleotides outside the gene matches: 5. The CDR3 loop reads CSASTSGGSDTQYF. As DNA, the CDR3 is TGCAGTGCAAGTACTAGCGGGGGGTCAGATACGCAGTATTTT.

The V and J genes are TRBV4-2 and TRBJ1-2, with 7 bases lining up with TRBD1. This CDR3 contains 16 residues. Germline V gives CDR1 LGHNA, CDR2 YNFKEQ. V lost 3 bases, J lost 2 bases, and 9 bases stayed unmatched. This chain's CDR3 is CASSQVDGTVNYGYTF. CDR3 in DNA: TGTGCCAGCAGCCAGGTCGACGGGACAGTCAACTATGGCTACACCTTC.

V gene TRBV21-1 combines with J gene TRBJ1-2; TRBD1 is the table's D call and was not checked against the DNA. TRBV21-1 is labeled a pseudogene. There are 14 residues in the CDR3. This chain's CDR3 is CASSKEWANYGYTF. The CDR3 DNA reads TGTGCCAGCAGCAAAGAGTGGGCGAACTATGGCTACACCTTC.